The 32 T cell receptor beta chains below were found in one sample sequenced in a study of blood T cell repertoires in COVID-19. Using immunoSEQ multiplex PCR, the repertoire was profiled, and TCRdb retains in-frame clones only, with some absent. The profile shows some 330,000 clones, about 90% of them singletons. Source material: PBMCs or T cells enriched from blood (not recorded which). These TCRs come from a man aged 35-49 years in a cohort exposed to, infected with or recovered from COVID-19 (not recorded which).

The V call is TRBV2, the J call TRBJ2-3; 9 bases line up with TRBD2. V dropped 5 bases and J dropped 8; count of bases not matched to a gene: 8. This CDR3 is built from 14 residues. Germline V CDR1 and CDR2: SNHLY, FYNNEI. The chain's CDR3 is CASSRREGQGTQYF. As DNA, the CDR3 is TGTGCCAGCAGTAGGCGGGAGGGCCAGGGTACGCAGTATTTT.

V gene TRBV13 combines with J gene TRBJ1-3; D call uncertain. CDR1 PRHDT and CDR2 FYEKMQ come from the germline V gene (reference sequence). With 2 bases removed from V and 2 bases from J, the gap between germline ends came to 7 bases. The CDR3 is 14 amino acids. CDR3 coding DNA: TGTGCCAGCAGCTTAAGGCAGGCTGGAAACACCATATATTTT. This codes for CASSLRQAGNTIYF.

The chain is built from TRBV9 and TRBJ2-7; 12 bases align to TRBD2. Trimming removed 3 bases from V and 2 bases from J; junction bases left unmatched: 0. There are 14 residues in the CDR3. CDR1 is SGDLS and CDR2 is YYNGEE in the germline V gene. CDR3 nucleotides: TGTGCCAGCAGCGGGACTAGCGGGACCTACGAGCAGTACTTC. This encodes CASSGTSGTYEQYF.

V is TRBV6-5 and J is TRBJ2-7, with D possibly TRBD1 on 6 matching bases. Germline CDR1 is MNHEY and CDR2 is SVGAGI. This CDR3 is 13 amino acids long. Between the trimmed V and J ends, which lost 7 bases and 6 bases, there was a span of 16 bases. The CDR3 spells CASNKGARGEQYF. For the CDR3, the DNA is TGTGCCAGCAATAAAGGCGCCAGGGGCGAGCAGTACTTC.

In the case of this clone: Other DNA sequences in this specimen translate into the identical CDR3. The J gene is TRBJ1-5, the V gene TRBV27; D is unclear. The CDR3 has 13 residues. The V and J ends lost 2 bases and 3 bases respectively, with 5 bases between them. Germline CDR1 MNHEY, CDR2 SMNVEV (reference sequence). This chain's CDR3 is CASSLQNNQPQHF. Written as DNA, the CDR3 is TGTGCCAGCAGTTTACAGAACAATCAGCCCCAGCATTTT.

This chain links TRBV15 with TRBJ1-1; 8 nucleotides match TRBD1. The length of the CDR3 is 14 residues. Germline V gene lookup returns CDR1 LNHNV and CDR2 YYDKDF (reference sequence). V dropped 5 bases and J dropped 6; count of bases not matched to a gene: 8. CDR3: CATSARTGISEAFF. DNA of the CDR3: TGTGCCACCAGCGCTAGGACAGGGATCTCTGAAGCTTTCTTT. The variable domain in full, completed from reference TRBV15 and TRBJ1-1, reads DAMVIQNPRYQVTQFGKPVTLSCSQTLNHNVMYWYQQKSSQAPKLLFHYYDKDFNNEADTPDNFQSRRPNTSFCFLDIRSPGLGDTAMYLCATSARTGISEAFFGQGTRLTVV.

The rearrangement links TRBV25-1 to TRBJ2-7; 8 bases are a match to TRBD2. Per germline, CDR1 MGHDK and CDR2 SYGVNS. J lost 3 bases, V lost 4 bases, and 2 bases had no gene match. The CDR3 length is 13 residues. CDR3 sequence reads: CASSGTSSYEQYF. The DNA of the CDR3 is TGTGCCAGCAGTGGGACTAGCAGCTACGAGCAGTACTTC.

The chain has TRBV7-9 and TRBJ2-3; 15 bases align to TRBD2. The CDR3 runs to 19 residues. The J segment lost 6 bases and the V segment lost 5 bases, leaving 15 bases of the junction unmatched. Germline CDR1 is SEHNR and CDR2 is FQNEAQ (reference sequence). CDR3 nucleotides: TGTGCCAGCAGCGGAGACAGGCTTGGGACTAGCGGGAGGTCGGATACGCAGTATTTT. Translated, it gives CASSGDRLGTSGRSDTQYF.

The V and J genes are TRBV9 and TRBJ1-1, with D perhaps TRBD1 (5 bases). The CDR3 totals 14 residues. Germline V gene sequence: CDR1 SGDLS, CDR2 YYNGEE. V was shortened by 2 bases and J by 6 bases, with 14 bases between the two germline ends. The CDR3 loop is CASSVRGDGPEAFF. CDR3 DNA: TGTGCCAGCAGCGTTAGGGGCGACGGGCCTGAAGCTTTCTTT. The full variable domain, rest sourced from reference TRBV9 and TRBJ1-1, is DSGVTQTPKHLITATGQRVTLRCSPRSGDLSVYWYQQSLDQGLQFLIQYYNGEERAKGNILERFSAQQFPDLHSELNLSSLELGDSALYFCASSVRGDGPEAFFGQGTRLTVV.

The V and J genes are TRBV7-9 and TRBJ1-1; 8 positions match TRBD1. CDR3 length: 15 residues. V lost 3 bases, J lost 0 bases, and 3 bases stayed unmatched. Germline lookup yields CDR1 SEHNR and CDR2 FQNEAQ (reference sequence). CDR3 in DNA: TGTGCCAGCAGCTTGGGACAGGCCATGAACACTGAAGCTTTCTTT. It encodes CASSLGQAMNTEAFF.

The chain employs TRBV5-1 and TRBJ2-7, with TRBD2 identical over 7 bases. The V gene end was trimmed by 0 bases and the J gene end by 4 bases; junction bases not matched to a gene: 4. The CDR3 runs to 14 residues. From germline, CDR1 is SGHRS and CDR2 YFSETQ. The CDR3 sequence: CASSLDAGVYEQYF. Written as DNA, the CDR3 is TGCGCCAGCAGCTTGGATGCGGGAGTGTACGAGCAGTACTTC.

CDR3 DNA sequence: TGTGCCAGCAGCGTAGCGGGAGGGTACAGCACAGATACGCAGTATTTT. Translated, it gives CASSVAGGYSTDTQYF. V is TRBV9 and J is TRBJ2-3; the match to TRBD2 covers 8 bases. V shed 0 bases, J shed 0 bases, and the junction held 3 bases outside the gene matches. Germline-derived CDR1 and CDR2 are SGDLS and YYNGEE. CDR3 size: 16 residues.

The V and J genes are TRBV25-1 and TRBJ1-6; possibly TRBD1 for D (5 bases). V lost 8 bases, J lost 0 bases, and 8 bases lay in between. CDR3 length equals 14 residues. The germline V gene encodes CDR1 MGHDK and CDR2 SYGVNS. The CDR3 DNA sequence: TGTGCCAGCCGACAGAGCTCCTATAATTCACCCCTCCACTTT. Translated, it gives CASRQSSYNSPLHF.

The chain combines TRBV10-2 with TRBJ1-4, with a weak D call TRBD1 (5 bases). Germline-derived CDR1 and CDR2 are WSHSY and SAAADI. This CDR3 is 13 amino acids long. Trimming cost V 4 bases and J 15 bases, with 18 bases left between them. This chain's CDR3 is CASSAGMEKRVFF. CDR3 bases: TGCGCCAGCAGTGCAGGGATGGAAAAAAGAGTGTTTTTT.

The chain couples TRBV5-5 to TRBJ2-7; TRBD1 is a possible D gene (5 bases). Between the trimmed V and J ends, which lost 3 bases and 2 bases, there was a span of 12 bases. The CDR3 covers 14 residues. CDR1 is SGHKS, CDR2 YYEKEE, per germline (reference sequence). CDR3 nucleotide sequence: TGTGCCAGCAGCTCTAGGCAGGGCACCTACGAGCAGTACTTC. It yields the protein CASSSRQGTYEQYF.

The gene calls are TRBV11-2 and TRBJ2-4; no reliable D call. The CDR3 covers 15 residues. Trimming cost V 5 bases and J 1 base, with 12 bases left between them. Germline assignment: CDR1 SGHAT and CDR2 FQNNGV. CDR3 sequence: CASSPYAAAKNIQYF. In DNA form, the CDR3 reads TGTGCCAGCAGCCCCTATGCCGCCGCCAAAAACATTCAGTACTTC. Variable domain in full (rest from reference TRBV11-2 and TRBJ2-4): EAGVAQSPRYKIIEKRQSVAFWCNPISGHATLYWYQQILGQGPKLLIQFQNNGVVDDSQLPKDRFSAERLKGVDSTLKIQPAKLEDSAVYLCASSPYAAAKNIQYFGAGTRLSVL.

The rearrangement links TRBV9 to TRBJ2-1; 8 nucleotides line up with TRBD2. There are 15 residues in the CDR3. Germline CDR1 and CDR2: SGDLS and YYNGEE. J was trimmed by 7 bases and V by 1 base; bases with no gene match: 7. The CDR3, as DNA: TGTGCCAGCAGCGTAAGCGGGAGAGTAGAAAATGAGCAGTTCTTC. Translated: CASSVSGRVENEQFF.

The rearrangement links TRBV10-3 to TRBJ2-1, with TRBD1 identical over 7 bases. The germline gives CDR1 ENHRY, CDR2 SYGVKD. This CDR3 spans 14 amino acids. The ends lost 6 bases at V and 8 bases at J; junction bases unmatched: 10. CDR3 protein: CAIRDLTGSDEQFF. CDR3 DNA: TGTGCCATCAGGGACTTGACAGGGTCGGATGAGCAGTTCTTC.

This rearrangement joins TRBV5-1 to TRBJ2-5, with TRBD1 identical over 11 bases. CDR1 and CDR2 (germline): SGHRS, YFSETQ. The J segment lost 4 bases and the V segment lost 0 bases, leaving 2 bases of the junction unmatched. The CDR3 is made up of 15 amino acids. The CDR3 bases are TGCGCCAGCAGCTTGGTTGGGACAGGGGGAGAGACCCAGTACTTC. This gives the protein CASSLVGTGGETQYF.

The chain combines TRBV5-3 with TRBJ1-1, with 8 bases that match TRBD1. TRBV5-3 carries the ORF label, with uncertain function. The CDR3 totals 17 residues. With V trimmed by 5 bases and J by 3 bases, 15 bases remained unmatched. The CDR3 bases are TGTGCCAGAAGGAAGCCCGGACCACAGGGGGAGTACACTGAAGCTTTCTTT. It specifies CARRKPGPQGEYTEAFF.

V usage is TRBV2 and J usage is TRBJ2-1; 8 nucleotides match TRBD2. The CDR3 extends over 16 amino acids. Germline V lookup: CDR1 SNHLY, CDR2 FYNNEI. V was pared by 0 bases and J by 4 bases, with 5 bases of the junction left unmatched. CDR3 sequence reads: CASSEAASGPYNEQFF. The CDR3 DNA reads TGTGCCAGCAGTGAAGCCGCTAGCGGGCCTTACAATGAGCAGTTCTTC.

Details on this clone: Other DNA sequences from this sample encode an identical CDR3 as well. CDR3 in DNA: TGTGCCAGCTCACCTGACAGGGGCGGCTATGGCTACACCTTC. It is translated as CASSPDRGGYGYTF. This chain joins TRBV18 and TRBJ1-2; 8 nucleotides agree with TRBD1. Germline loops: CDR1 KGHSH, CDR2 LQKENI. After removal of 3 bases from V and 4 bases from J, the junction contained 4 bases not matched to a gene. The CDR3 extends over 14 amino acids.

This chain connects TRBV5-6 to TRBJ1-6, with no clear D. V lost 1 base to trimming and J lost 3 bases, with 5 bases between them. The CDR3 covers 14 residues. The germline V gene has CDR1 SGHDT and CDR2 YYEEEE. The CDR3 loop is CASSLRHYNSPLHF. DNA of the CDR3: TGTGCCAGCAGCTTGAGACACTATAATTCACCCCTCCACTTT.

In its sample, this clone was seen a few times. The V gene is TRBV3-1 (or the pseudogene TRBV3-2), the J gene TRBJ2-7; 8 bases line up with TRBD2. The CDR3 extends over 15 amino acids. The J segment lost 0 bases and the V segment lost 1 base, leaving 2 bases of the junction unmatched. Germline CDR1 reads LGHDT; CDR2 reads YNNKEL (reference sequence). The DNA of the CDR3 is TGTGCCAGCAGCCAAGCCGGGACTAGCTCCTACGAGCAGTACTTC. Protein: CASSQAGTSSYEQYF.

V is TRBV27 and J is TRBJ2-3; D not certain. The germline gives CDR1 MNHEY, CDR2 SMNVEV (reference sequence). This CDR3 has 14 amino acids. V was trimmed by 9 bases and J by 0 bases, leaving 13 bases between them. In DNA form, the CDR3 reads TGTGCCAGTAGACCAGGTACTAGCACAGATACGCAGTATTTT. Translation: CASRPGTSTDTQYF.

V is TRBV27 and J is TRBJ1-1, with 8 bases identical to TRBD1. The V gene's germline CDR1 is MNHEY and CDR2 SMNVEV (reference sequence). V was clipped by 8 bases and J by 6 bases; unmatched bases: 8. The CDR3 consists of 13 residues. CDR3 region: CASGWTGRAEAFF. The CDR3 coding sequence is TGTGCCAGCGGTTGGACAGGGAGAGCTGAAGCTTTCTTT.

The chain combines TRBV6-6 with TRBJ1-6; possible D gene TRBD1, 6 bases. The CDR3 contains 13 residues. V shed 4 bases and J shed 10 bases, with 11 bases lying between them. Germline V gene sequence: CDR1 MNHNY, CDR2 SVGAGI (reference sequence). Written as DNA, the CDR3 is TGTGCCAGCAGTTCAGGCGGGGGCTCACCCCTCCACTTT. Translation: CASSSGGGSPLHF.

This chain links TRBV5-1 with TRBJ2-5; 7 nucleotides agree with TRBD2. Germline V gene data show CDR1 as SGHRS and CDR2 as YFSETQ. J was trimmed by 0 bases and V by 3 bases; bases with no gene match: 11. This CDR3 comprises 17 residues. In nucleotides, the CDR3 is TGCGCCAGCAGCTGGGGGGGAGTTAGGTCGGACCAAGAGACCCAGTACTTC. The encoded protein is CASSWGGVRSDQETQYF. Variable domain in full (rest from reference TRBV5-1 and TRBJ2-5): KAGVTQTPRYLIKTRGQQVTLSCSPISGHRSVSWYQQTPGQGLQFLFEYFSETQRNKGNFPGRFSGRQFSNSRSEMNVSTLELGDSALYLCASSWGGVRSDQETQYFGPGTRLLVL.

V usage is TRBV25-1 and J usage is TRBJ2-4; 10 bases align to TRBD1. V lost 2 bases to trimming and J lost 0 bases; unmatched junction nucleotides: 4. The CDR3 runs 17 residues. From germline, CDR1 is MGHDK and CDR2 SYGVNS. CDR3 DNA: TGTGCCAGCAGTGAAGCGGGACAGGGGATAGCCAAAAACATTCAGTACTTC. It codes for CASSEAGQGIAKNIQYF.

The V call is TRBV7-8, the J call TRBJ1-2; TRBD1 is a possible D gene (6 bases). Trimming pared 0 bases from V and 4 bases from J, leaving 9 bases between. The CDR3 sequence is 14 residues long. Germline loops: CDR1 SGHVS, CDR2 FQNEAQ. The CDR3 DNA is TGTGCCAGCAGCTTAGCGGGCAGGGGCTATGGCTACACCTTC. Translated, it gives CASSLAGRGYGYTF. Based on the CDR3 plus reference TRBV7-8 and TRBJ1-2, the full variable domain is GAGVSQSPRYKVAKRGQDVALRCDPISGHVSLFWYQQALGQGPEFLTYFQNEAQLDKSGLPSDRFFAERPEGSVSTLKIQRTQQEDSAVYLCASSLAGRGYGYTFGSGTRLTVV.

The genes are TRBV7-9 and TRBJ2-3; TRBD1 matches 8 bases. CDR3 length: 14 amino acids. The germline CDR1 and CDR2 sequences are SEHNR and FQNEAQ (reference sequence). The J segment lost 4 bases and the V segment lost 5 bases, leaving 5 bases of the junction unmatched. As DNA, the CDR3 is TGTGCCAGCAGCCCCGGACAGGGCCCAGATACGCAGTATTTT. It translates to CASSPGQGPDTQYF.

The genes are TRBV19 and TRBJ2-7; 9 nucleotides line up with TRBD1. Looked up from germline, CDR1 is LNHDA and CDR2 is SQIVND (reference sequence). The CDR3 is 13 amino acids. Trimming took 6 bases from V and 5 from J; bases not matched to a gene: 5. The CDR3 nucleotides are TGTGCCAGTAGGGGGACAGGGAGCCACGAGCAGTACTTC. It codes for CASRGTGSHEQYF.